A selection of T cell receptor beta chains follows, all from one sample in a study of breast tumors, draining lymph nodes, adjacent tissues. TCRdb independently ran MiXCR on the multiplex PCR reads; one entry per CDR3 protein. The sample has over 200,000 distinct CDR3 sequences; roughly 32% are singletons. Sequencing used axillary lymph node tissue. All receptors derive from a female donor with breast cancer. Some clones in this sample may be carry-over from other donors' samples. Both conserved end residues are part of each CDR3. D genes are given only for firm matches. Some rows mark clone size as missing; the rest say once, few, many or name a class of expanded clone.

CDR3: CASSTGLAGALEQFF
DNA: TGTGCCAGTAGTACGGGACTAGCGGGAGCTCTTGAGCAGTTCTTC
V: TRBV19
J: TRBJ2-1
D: TRBD2
size: many

CDR3: CSASPGVGANEQFF
DNA: TGCAGTGCTAGTCCCGGGGTGGGGGCCAATGAGCAGTTCTTC
V: TRBV20-1
J: TRBJ2-1
D: NA
size: NA

CDR3: CASSPLVYNEKLFF
DNA: TGTGCCAGCTCCCCGTTGGTTTACAATGAAAAACTGTTTTTT
V: TRBV18
J: TRBJ1-4
D: NA
size: NA

CDR3: CATSDAVGAGVGANVLTF
DNA: TGTGCCACCAGTGACGCCGTTGGGGCTGGGGTGGGGGCCAACGTCCTGACTTTC
V: TRBV24-1
J: TRBJ2-6
D: NA
size: many

CDR3: CASSAFLQGGGAGELFF
DNA: TGTGCCAGCAGCGCCTTTTTACAGGGAGGGGGGGCCGGGGAGCTGTTTTTT
V: TRBV9
J: TRBJ2-2
D: NA
size: many

CDR3: CASMGQKNTGELFF
DNA: TGTGCCAGTATGGGACAGAAGAACACCGGGGAGCTGTTTTTT
V: TRBV19
J: TRBJ2-2
D: TRBD1
size: many

CDR3: CASSPGTGGGNTIYF
DNA: TGTGCCAGCAGCCCCGGGACAGGGGGAGGAAACACCATATATTTT
V: TRBV2
J: TRBJ1-3
D: TRBD1
size: many

CDR3: CASRQNTGTPNYGYTF
DNA: TGTGCCAGTAGGCAGAACACCGGGACACCGAACTATGGCTACACCTTC
V: TRBV19
J: TRBJ1-2
D: NA
size: NA

CDR3: CATSGTGHPGTQYF
DNA: TGTGCCACCAGCGGAACCGGACACCCGGGGACCCAGTACTTC
V: TRBV15
J: TRBJ2-5
D: NA
size: many

CDR3: CASSPIDDREGETQYF
DNA: TGTGCCAGCTCACCGATCGATGACAGGGAAGGAGAGACCCAGTACTTC
V: TRBV18
J: TRBJ2-5
D: TRBD1
size: many

CDR3: CASSPPGASGELFF
DNA: TGTGCCAGCAGCCCGCCGGGGGCGTCCGGGGAGCTGTTTTTT
V: TRBV7-3
J: TRBJ2-2
D: NA
size: many